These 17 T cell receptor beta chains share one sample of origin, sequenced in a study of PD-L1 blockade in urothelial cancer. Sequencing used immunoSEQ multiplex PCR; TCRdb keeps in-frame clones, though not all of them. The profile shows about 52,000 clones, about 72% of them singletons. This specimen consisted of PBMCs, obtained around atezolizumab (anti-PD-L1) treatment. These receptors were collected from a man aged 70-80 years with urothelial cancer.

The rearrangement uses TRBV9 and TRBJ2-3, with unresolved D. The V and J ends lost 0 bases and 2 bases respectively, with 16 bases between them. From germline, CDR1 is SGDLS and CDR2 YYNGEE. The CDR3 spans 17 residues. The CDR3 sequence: CASSVGFQLGTTDTQYF. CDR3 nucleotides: TGTGCCAGCAGCGTAGGATTTCAGCTAGGAACCACAGATACGCAGTATTTT.

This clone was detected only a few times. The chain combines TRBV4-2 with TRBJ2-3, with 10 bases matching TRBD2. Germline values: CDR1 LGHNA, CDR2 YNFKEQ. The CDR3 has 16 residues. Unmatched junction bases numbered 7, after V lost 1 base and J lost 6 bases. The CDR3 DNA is TGTGCCAGCAGCCAAGGGACTAGCGGACTCGTGGATACGCAGTATTTT. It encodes CASSQGTSGLVDTQYF.

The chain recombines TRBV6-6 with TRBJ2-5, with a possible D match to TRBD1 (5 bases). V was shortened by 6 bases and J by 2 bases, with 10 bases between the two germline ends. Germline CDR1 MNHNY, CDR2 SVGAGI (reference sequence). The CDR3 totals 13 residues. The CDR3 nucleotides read TGTGCCAGCAGCCCCCCAGGGCAAGAGACCCAGTACTTC. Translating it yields CASSPPGQETQYF.

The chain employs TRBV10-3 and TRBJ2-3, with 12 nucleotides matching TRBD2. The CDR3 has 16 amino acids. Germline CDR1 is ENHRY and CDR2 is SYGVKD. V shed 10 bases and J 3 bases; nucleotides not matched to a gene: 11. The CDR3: CATTSRLAGGTDTQYF. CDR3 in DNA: TGTGCCACCACCTCGAGGCTAGCGGGAGGGACAGATACGCAGTATTTT.

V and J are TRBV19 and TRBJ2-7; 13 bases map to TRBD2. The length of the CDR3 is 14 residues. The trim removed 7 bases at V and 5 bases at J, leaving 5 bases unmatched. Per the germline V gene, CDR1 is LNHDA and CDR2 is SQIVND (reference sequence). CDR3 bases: TGTGCCAGTAAAGGGACTAGCGGGACAGACGAGCAGTACTTC. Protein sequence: CASKGTSGTDEQYF.

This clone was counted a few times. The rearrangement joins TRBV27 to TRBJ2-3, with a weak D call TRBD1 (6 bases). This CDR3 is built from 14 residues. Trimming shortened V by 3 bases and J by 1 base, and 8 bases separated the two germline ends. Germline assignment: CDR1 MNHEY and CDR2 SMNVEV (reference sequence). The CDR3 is CASSLNRGTDTQYF. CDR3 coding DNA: TGTGCCAGCAGTTTGAACAGGGGCACAGATACGCAGTATTTT.

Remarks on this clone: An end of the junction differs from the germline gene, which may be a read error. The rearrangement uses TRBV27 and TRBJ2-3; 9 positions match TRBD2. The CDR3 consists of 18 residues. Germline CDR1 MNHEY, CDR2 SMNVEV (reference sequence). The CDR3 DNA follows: TGTGCCAGCAGTTTAAGGGCTAGCGGGGCCGGAAGCATAGATACGCAGTATTTT. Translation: CASSLRASGAGSIDTQYF.

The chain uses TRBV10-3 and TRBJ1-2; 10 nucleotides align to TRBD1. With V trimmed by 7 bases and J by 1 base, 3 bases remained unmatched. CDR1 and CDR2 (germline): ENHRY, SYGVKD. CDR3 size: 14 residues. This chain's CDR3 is CAITRTGGNYGYTF. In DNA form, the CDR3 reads TGTGCCATCACCCGGACAGGGGGTAACTATGGCTACACCTTC.

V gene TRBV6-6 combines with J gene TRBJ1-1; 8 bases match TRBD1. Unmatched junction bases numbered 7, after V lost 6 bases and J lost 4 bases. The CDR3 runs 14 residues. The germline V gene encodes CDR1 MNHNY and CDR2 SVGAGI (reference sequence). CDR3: CASRNSGGGTEAFF. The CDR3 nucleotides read TGTGCCAGCAGGAACTCAGGGGGCGGCACTGAAGCTTTCTTT.

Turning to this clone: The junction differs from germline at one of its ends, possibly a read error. The CDR3 DNA reads TGTGCCAGCAGTCACCCCACGACAGGGTACTCGCTCTTC. It translates to CASSHPTTGYSLF. The J gene is TRBJ2-1, the V gene TRBV6-6; 7 positions agree with TRBD1. This CDR3 has 13 residues. From germline, CDR1 is MNHNY and CDR2 SVGAGI (reference sequence).

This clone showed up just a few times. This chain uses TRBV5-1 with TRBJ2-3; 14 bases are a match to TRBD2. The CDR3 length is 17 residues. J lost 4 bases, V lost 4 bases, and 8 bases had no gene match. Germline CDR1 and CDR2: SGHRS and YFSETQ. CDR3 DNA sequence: TGCGCCAGCAGCCGCCGACTAGCGGGAGGGAGGCCAGATACGCAGTATTTT. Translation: CASSRRLAGGRPDTQYF.

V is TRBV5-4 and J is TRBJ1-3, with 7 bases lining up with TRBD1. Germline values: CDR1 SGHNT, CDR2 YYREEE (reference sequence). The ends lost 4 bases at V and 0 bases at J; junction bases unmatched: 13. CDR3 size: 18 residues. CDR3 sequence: CASSTLPTGRISGNTIYF. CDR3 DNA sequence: TGTGCCAGCAGCACGCTCCCGACAGGGCGGATCTCTGGAAACACCATATATTTT.

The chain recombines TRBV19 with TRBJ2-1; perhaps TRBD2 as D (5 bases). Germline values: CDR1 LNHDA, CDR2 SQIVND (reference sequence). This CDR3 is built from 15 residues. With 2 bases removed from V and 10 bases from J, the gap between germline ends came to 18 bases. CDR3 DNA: TGTGCCAGTAGTATATTTGCCCGGGAAGACGGGGAGCAGTTCTTC. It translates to CASSIFAREDGEQFF. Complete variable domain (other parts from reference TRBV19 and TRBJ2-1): DGGITQSPKYLFRKEGQNVTLSCEQNLNHDAMYWYRQDPGQGLRLIYYSQIVNDFQKGDIAEGYSVSREKKESFPLTVTSAQKNPTAFYLCASSIFAREDGEQFFGPGTRLTVL.

The CDR3 is CASSLEARGGDTQYF. The CDR3 DNA reads TGTGCCAGCAGCTTGGAGGCCCGGGGGGGAGATACGCAGTATTTT. This rearrangement joins TRBV5-4 to TRBJ2-3; TRBD2 aligns across 8 bases. The J segment lost 5 bases and the V segment lost 0 bases, leaving 5 bases of the junction unmatched. The CDR3 length is 15 residues. Looked up from germline, CDR1 is SGHNT and CDR2 is YYREEE (reference sequence).

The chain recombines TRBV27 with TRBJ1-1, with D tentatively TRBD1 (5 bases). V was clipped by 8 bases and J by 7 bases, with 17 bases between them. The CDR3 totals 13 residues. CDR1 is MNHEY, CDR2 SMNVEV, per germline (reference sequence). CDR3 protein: CASFSGTNLEAFF. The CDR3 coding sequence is TGTGCCAGCTTCTCCGGGACTAATCTTGAAGCTTTCTTT.

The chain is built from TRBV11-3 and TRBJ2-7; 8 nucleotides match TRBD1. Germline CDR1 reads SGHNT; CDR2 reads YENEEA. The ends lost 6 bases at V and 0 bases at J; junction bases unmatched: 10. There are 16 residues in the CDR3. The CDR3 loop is CASSSGTGQISYEQYF. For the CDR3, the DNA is TGTGCCAGCAGTTCCGGGACAGGACAGATCTCCTACGAGCAGTACTTC.

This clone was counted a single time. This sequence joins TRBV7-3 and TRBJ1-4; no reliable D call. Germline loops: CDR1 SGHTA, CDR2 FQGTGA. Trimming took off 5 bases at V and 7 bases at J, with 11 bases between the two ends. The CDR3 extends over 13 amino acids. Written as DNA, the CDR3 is TGTGCCAGCAGCGACCGTCCGGGTGAAAAACTGTTTTTT. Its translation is CASSDRPGEKLFF.